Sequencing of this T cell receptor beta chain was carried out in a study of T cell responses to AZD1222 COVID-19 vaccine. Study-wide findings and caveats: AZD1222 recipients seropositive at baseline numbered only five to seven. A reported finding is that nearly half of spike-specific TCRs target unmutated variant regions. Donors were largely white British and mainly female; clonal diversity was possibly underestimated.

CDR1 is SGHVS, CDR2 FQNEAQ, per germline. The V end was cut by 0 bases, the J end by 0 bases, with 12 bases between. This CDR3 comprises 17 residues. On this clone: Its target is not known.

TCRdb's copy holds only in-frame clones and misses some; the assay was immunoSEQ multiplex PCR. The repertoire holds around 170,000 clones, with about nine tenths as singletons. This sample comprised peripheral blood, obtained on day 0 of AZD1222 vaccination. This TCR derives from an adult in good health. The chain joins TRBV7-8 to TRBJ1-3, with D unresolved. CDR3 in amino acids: CASSLAIFGNSGNTIYF. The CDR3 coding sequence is TGTGCCAGCAGCTTAGCGATCTTTGGAAACTCTGGAAACACCATATATTTT.